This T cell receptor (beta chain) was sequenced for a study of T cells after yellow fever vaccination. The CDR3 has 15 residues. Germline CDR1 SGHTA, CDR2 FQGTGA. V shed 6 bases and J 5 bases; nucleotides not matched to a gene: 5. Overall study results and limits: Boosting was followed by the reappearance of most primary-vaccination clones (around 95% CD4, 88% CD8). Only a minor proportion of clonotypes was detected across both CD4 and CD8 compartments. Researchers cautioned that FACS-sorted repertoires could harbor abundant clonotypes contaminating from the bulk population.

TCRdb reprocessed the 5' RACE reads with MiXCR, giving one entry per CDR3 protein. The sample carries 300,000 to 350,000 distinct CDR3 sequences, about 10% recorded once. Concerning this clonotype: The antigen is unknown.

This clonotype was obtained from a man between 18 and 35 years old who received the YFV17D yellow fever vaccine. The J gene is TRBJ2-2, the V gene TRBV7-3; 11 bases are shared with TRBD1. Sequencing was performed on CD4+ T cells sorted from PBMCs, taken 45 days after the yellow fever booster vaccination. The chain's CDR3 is CASRRTGGRTGELFF. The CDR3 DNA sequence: TGTGCCAGCAGACGGACAGGGGGCCGGACCGGGGAGCTGTTTTTT.